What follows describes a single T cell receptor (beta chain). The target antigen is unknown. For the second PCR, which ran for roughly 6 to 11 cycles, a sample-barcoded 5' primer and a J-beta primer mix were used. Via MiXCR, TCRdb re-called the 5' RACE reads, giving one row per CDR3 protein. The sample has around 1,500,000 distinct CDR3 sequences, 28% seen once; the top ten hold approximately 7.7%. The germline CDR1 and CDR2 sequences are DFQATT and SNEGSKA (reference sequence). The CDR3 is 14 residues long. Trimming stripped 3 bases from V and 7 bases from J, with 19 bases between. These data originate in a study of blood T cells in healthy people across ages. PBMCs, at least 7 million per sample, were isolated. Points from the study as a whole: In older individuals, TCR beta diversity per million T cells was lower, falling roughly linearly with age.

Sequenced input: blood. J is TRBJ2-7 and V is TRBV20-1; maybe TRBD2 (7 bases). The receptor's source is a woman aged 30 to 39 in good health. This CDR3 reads CSASSSRGAREQYF. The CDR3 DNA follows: TGCAGTGCTAGTTCTAGCCGGGGGGCGAGGGAGCAGTACTTC.